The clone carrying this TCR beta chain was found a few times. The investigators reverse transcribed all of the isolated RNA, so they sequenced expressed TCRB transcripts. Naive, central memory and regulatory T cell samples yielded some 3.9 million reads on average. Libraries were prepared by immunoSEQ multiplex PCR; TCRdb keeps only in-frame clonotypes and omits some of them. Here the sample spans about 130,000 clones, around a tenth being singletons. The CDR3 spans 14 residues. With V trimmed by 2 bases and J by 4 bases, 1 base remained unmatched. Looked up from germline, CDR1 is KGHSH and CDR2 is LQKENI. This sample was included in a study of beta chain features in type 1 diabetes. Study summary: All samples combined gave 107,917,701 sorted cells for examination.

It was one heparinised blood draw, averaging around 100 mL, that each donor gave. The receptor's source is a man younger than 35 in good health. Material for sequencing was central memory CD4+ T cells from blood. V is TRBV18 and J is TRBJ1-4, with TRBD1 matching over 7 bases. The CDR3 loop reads CASSPRQGNEKLFF. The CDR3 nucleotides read TGTGCCAGCTCACCAAGACAGGGTAATGAAAAACTGTTTTTT.